The T cell receptor beta chain under discussion was sequenced for a study of early T cells in non-severe SARS-CoV-2 infection. Study-level background: RNA in bulk from unsorted whole blood was sequenced, and chains were unpaired. Study results and limitations: VDJdb matching favored anti-spike CD8 responses, missing private and CD4 specificities.

This clonotype occurred a few times. Its antigen is undetermined. TCRdb fed the 5' RACE reads into MiXCR, producing one record per CDR3 protein. The sample lists approximately 70,000 distinct CDR3 sequences, roughly 15% occurring once. Germline CDR1 and CDR2: SGHNT and YYREEE (reference sequence). CDR3 length: 14 amino acids. Trimming stripped 3 bases from V and 1 base from J, with 8 bases between. The sequence derives from an adult who was a healthcare worker with PCR-confirmed SARS-CoV-2 infection or an uninfected control (not recorded which). V usage is TRBV5-4 and J usage is TRBJ1-3, with TRBD1 as a possible D gene (5 bases). The sequenced sample consisted of whole blood. CDR3 DNA: TGTGCCAGCAGCTCAGGGCTATCTGGAAACACCATATATTTT. Translated, it gives CASSSGLSGNTIYF. The variable domain in full, completed from reference TRBV5-4 and TRBJ1-3, reads ETGVTQSPTHLIKTRGQQVTLRCSSQSGHNTVSWYQQALGQGPQFIFQYYREEENGRGNFPPRFSGLQFPNYSSELNVNALELDDSALYLCASSSGLSGNTIYFGEGSWLTVV.